The entry that follows covers one T cell receptor (beta chain) sequence. The record originates from a study of blood T cell repertoires in COVID-19. This CDR3 has 15 residues. TCRdb's copy holds only in-frame clones and misses some; the assay was immunoSEQ multiplex PCR. The data contain about 190,000 clones, 65% to 85% of them singletons. The study drew participants aged about 18 to 90 years from approximately 23 US areas. Participants' own reports of clinical history determined their cohort assignment. The clonotype was recovered from a woman aged 30 to 39 who had recovered from COVID-19. The chain couples TRBV21-1 to TRBJ2-3; the D segment call TRBD2 is taken from the table without a DNA check. TRBV21-1 is assigned pseudogene status. The sequencing sample was made of PBMCs or T cells enriched from blood (not recorded which). CDR3 amino acids: CASSRGGGSTDTQYF. CDR3 DNA sequence: TGTGCCAGCAGCAGGGGGGGCGGCAGCACAGATACGCAGTATTTT.